The 27 T cell receptor beta chains reported below all come from one sample, sequenced in a study of sequential checkpoint blockade in melanoma. Treatment here: randomized to nivolumab then ipilimumab (arm A) or the reverse (arm B). Only in-frame clones appear in the TCRdb table, and some are missing; sequencing was by immunoSEQ multiplex PCR. The table lists around 9,100 clones, approximately 76% of them singletons, with under 30% in the top ten. The specimen was CD8+ T cells sorted from blood (inferred from file names), collected from a patient given nivolumab and ipilimumab in sequence. These receptors all come from a human donor with melanoma.

J is TRBJ2-3 and V is TRBV2, with 9 bases aligning to TRBD2. The V segment lost 1 base and the J segment 2 bases; nucleotides outside the gene matches: 7. Germline-derived CDR1 and CDR2 are SNHLY and FYNNEI. The CDR3 spans 17 residues. The CDR3 bases are TGTGCCAGCAGTGAAGATAGGACTAGCGTATTCACAGATACGCAGTATTTT. Its protein is CASSEDRTSVFTDTQYF.

The chain carries TRBV5-1 and TRBJ2-7; 9 bases agree with TRBD1. The CDR3 contains 15 residues. Trimming took 4 bases from V and 2 from J; bases not matched to a gene: 7. Looked up from germline, CDR1 is SGHRS and CDR2 is YFSETQ. CDR3 sequence: CASSPGQGTTYEQYF. DNA of the CDR3: TGCGCCAGCAGCCCGGGACAGGGTACCACCTACGAGCAGTACTTC.

The count of this clone is one. V is TRBV7-3 and J is TRBJ2-3, with 8 bases aligning to TRBD1. CDR3 size: 16 residues. The junction had 11 bases not matched to a gene; V was cut back by 3 bases and J by 6 bases. CDR1 and CDR2 (germline): SGHTA, FQGTGA. CDR3 amino acids: CASSFSPGQGRDTQYF. In DNA, the CDR3 is TGTGCCAGCAGCTTCTCCCCCGGACAGGGACGCGATACGCAGTATTTT.

J is TRBJ2-7 and V is TRBV27; 15 nucleotides line up with TRBD2. Germline V gives CDR1 MNHEY, CDR2 SMNVEV (reference sequence). Trimming cost V 3 bases and J 4 bases; bases outside gene matches: 7. The CDR3 is 17 amino acids. CDR3 DNA sequence: TGTGCCAGCAGTTTGTCGGGACTAGCGGGAGGTCGGTACGAGCAGTACTTC. As protein: CASSLSGLAGGRYEQYF.

This clone has only a few counts. This chain uses TRBV14 with TRBJ2-7, with 9 bases lining up with TRBD2. The trim removed 1 base at V and 3 bases at J, leaving 7 bases unmatched. This CDR3 comprises 16 residues. CDR1 SGHDN and CDR2 FVKESK come from the germline V gene. The CDR3 bases are TGTGCCAGCAGCCAAGGAGCGCGGGAGGGTAACTACGAGCAGTACTTC. Protein: CASSQGAREGNYEQYF.

The chain links TRBV7-2 to TRBJ2-5; D might be TRBD2 (6 bases). The V end lost 0 bases, the J end lost 5 bases, and 16 bases lay between the germline ends. This CDR3 is 16 amino acids long. The germline gives CDR1 SGHTA, CDR2 FQGNSA. The CDR3 coding sequence is TGTGCCAGCAGCTTAGCGCTGAGACTAGGAGGGGAGACCCAGTACTTC. This gives the protein CASSLALRLGGETQYF.

This chain links TRBV4-1 with TRBJ2-7; D possibly corresponds to TRBD2 (6 bases). Trimming took off 0 bases at V and 1 base at J, with 13 bases between the two ends. CDR1 is MGHRA, CDR2 YSYEKL, per germline. CDR3 length: 16 residues. The CDR3 region is CASSQEQGLPSYEQYF. CDR3 in DNA: TGCGCCAGCAGCCAAGAGCAGGGACTCCCTTCCTACGAGCAGTACTTC.

Worth noting for this clone: Other DNA sequences in this sample translate to the same CDR3. This chain uses TRBV7-6 with TRBJ2-5; 7 nucleotides agree with TRBD1. The end of the DNA is better explained by TRBJ2-7, so the J call may be wrong. Looked up from germline, CDR1 is SGHVS and CDR2 is FNYEAQ. CDR3 size: 14 residues. The CDR3 DNA follows: TGTGCCAGCAGCGCCACAGGGGACCAGGGCGAGCAGTACTTC. This gives the protein CASSATGDQGEQYF.

The chain recombines TRBV4-3 with TRBJ2-1, with D unclear. V dropped 3 bases and J dropped 2 bases, with 8 bases sitting between them. Germline CDR1 LGHNA, CDR2 YSLEER. This CDR3 comprises 14 residues. CDR3 nucleotides: TGCGCCAGCAGCCACCGGAGTCCCTACAATGAGCAGTTCTTC. Translating it yields CASSHRSPYNEQFF.

This chain joins TRBV6-1 and TRBJ1-5; 7 bases match TRBD1. V lost 1 base to trimming and J lost 6 bases; unmatched junction nucleotides: 0. Germline V gene lookup returns CDR1 MNHNS and CDR2 SASEGT. The CDR3 runs 13 residues. The CDR3 nucleotides are TGTGCCAGCAGTGAAGACAGGGGTCAGCCCCAGCATTTT. This sequence encodes CASSEDRGQPQHF.

The chain joins TRBV27 to TRBJ2-2; a weak D match, TRBD1 (6 bases). V shed 6 bases and J shed 4 bases, with 18 bases lying between them. The V gene's germline CDR1 is MNHEY and CDR2 SMNVEV (reference sequence). This CDR3 has 16 residues. CDR3 protein: CASSNLETGVTGELFF. CDR3 bases: TGTGCCAGCAGCAATCTTGAGACAGGTGTCACCGGGGAGCTGTTTTTT.

The rearrangement links TRBV7-6 to TRBJ1-5; 8 positions match TRBD1. J lost 0 bases, V lost 2 bases, and 9 bases had no gene match. Germline loops: CDR1 SGHVS, CDR2 FNYEAQ. The CDR3 spans 18 residues. CDR3 nucleotides: TGTGCCAGCAGCTTATGGGCAGGGGGCCCGGATAGCAATCAGCCCCAGCATTTT. Its protein product is CASSLWAGGPDSNQPQHF.

This clone has only a few counts. Other DNA sequences in this sample translate to the same CDR3. This sequence joins TRBV19 and TRBJ2-1; 9 bases fit TRBD2. V shed 4 bases and J 3 bases; nucleotides not matched to a gene: 1. The CDR3 extends over 14 amino acids. The V gene's germline CDR1 is LNHDA and CDR2 SQIVND (reference sequence). The chain's CDR3 is CASSSGGDYNEQFF. CDR3 in DNA: TGTGCCAGTAGTAGCGGGGGGGACTACAATGAGCAGTTCTTC.

The J gene is TRBJ1-5, the V gene TRBV6-6; possible D gene TRBD1, 5 bases. This CDR3 is 12 amino acids long. In germline, CDR1 is MNHNY, CDR2 SVGAGI (reference sequence). Trimming cost V 4 bases and J 11 bases, with 12 bases left between them. The CDR3 DNA sequence: TGTGCCAGCAGTTCCCCAGGGTCAGCCCAGCATTTT. Its protein is CASSSPGSAQHF.

The gene calls are TRBV2 and TRBJ1-1, with TRBD1 matching over 8 bases. V lost 5 bases to trimming and J lost 0 bases; unmatched junction nucleotides: 2. The V gene's germline CDR1 is SNHLY and CDR2 FYNNEI. The CDR3 covers 14 residues. CDR3 DNA sequence: TGTGCCAGCAGTACAGGGGGGTTGAACACTGAAGCTTTCTTT. It encodes CASSTGGLNTEAFF. The variable domain in full, with the rest retrieved from reference TRBV2 and TRBJ1-1, is EPEVTQTPSHQVTQMGQEVILRCVPISNHLYFYWYRQILGQKVEFLVSFYNNEISEKSEIFDDQFSVERPDGSNFTLKIRSTKLEDSAMYFCASSTGGLNTEAFFGQGTRLTVV.

The CDR3 region is CASSAGLAGPGEQFF. The CDR3 nucleotides read TGTGCCAGCAGTGCTGGACTAGCGGGGCCCGGGGAGCAGTTCTTC. The V call is TRBV6-4, the J call TRBJ2-1; 12 bases map to TRBD2. This CDR3 region has 15 residues. Trimming cost V 4 bases and J 10 bases; bases outside gene matches: 8. CDR1 MRHNA and CDR2 SNTAGT come from the germline V gene.

The CDR3 region has the DNA TGTGCCAGCAGTTACTCTGGGACAGGGGGCGCTGGCTACACCTTC. Translated: CASSYSGTGGAGYTF. The V and J genes are TRBV6-6 and TRBJ1-2; 12 positions agree with TRBD1. The CDR3 totals 15 residues. The germline CDR1 and CDR2 sequences are MNHNY and SVGAGI (reference sequence). The J segment lost 7 bases and the V segment lost 0 bases, leaving 3 bases of the junction unmatched.

This clone was picked up one time. The chain combines TRBV19 with TRBJ2-7; D is possibly TRBD2 (7 bases). Germline-derived CDR1 and CDR2 are LNHDA and SQIVND (reference sequence). Trimming took 5 bases from V and 1 from J, leaving 15 bases between them. CDR3 length: 15 residues. In nucleotides, the CDR3 is TGTGCCAGTAGTTTAGGGGGGGACGGATCCTACGAGCAGTACTTC. It translates to CASSLGGDGSYEQYF. Looking up the rest from reference TRBV19 and TRBJ2-7 gives the full variable domain: DGGITQSPKYLFRKEGQNVTLSCEQNLNHDAMYWYRQDPGQGLRLIYYSQIVNDFQKGDIAEGYSVSREKKESFPLTVTSAQKNPTAFYLCASSLGGDGSYEQYFGPGTRLTVT.

The rearrangement joins TRBV7-2 to TRBJ2-5; TRBD2 matches at 10 bases. Germline-derived CDR1 and CDR2 are SGHTA and FQGNSA. There are 14 residues in the CDR3. J lost 5 bases, V lost 5 bases, and 5 bases had no gene match. CDR3 amino acids: CASSEAGGGETQYF. The CDR3 bases are TGTGCCAGCAGCGAAGCGGGAGGGGGGGAGACCCAGTACTTC.

In its sample, this clone was seen once. The chain has TRBV6-1 and TRBJ2-7; weak D call: TRBD1 (5 bases). The germline V gene has CDR1 MNHNS and CDR2 SASEGT. V was shortened by 1 base and J by 6 bases, with 19 bases between the two germline ends. The CDR3 is 16 amino acids. The CDR3 spells CASSEEIQGTRVEQYF. CDR3 nucleotides: TGTGCCAGCAGTGAAGAAATTCAGGGAACAAGGGTCGAGCAGTACTTC.

The chain is built from TRBV5-4 and TRBJ2-7; TRBD1 might be the D (6 bases). The CDR3 totals 12 residues. Trimming shortened V by 4 bases and J by 4 bases, and 9 bases separated the two germline ends. CDR1 is SGHNT, CDR2 YYREEE, per germline (reference sequence). CDR3 nucleotides: TGTGCCAGCAGCGTAGGGGGATACGAGCAGTACTTC. Protein product: CASSVGGYEQYF.

V gene TRBV10-1 combines with J gene TRBJ2-5; the D gene is possibly TRBD2 (5 bases). V lost 3 bases and J lost 5, with 10 bases in between. CDR1 and CDR2 from the germline V gene are WNHNN and SYGVQD (reference sequence). The CDR3 sequence is 13 residues long. CDR3 sequence: CASSEDRGETQYF. CDR3 bases: TGCGCCAGCAGTGAAGATCGAGGGGAGACCCAGTACTTC.

This chain connects TRBV27 to TRBJ2-5; 8 bases agree with TRBD1. The CDR3 runs to 16 residues. V lost 5 bases to trimming and J lost 7 bases; unmatched junction nucleotides: 15. Germline CDR1 reads MNHEY; CDR2 reads SMNVEV (reference sequence). CDR3 region: CASSPPSGQAGPTQYF. For the CDR3, the DNA is TGTGCCAGCAGTCCTCCCTCGGGACAGGCCGGTCCGACCCAGTACTTC.

J is TRBJ2-3 and V is TRBV2, with D unresolved. Germline V CDR1 and CDR2: SNHLY, FYNNEI. The V end lost 7 bases, the J end lost 2 bases, and 16 bases lay between the germline ends. This CDR3 region has 15 residues. CDR3 DNA sequence: TGTGCCAGCAATCGCCTTACTGGAGTCACAGATACGCAGTATTTT. It codes for CASNRLTGVTDTQYF.

The gene calls are TRBV5-6 and TRBJ2-1, with 8 bases aligning to TRBD1. This CDR3 region has 16 residues. Germline V gene data show CDR1 as SGHDT and CDR2 as YYEEEE. V shed 4 bases and J 5 bases; nucleotides not matched to a gene: 11. The CDR3, as DNA: TGTGCCAGCAGCCGGACAGGGAGATTGGAGAACAATGAGCAGTTCTTC. Translating gives CASSRTGRLENNEQFF.

The J gene is TRBJ2-7, the V gene TRBV7-2, with 7 bases identical to TRBD2. The V gene's germline CDR1 is SGHTA and CDR2 FQGNSA. The CDR3 extends over 15 amino acids. V was pared by 5 bases and J by 0 bases, with 7 bases of the junction left unmatched. As DNA, the CDR3 is TGTGCCAGCAGCCCCTCCGGGACTAACTCCTACGAGCAGTACTTC. This gives the protein CASSPSGTNSYEQYF.

V is TRBV6-5 and J is TRBJ2-7; tentative D call: TRBD1 (7 bases). V gave up 0 bases and J gave up 5 bases, with 8 bases separating them. CDR1 is MNHEY and CDR2 is SVGAGI in the germline V gene. The CDR3 covers 13 residues. CDR3 loop: CASSYSRGDEQYF. As DNA, the CDR3 is TGTGCCAGCAGTTACTCCAGGGGGGACGAGCAGTACTTC.